The sequence of this TCR beta chain was determined in a study of tumor and adjacent non-tumor tissue in lung cancer. Study summary: The patients, some ten men and about 5 women, were about 30 to 85 with stage I to III disease. Whole-study results and caveats: TCR diversity was significantly greater in tumor than normal lung tissue. Top 100 clones took a larger repertoire share in normal lung. Tumor TCR diversity, when higher, was linked to shorter survival.

TCRbeta libraries were built with three rounds of nested PCR, modified from ARM-PCR. TCRdb re-analysed the multiplex PCR reads in MiXCR, keeping a single row per CDR3 protein. The sample contains approximately 62,000 distinct CDR3 sequences, around 61% of which appear only once. A word on this clonotype: Its target is unknown.

CDR1 and CDR2 from the germline V gene are DFQATT and SNEGSKA (reference sequence). The CDR3 is made up of 14 amino acids. Trimming stripped 6 bases from V and 0 bases from J, with 12 bases between. This sample's RNA came from whole unsorted tissue. More than 3 cm separated this lung sample from the edge of the tumor. The sample taken for sequencing was distant non-tumor lung tissue. The chain links TRBV20-1 to TRBJ2-1; D is perhaps TRBD2 (5 bases). The origin of this receptor is a man between 65 and 79 years old with non-small cell lung cancer. Here the CDR3 DNA reads TGCAGTGCGAGGGAGACGAGCTCCTACAATGAGCAGTTCTTC. Translated: CSARETSSYNEQFF.